Listed below are T cell receptor beta chains from one sample, sequenced in a study of shared clonotypes between healthy human individuals. TCRdb keeps only in-frame clones here, not all; method: immunoSEQ multiplex PCR. Of a few hundred thousand clones listed, approximately 65% are singletons. Input material: memory CD4+ T cells sorted from blood. These receptors were obtained from a man younger than 40 in good health. CDR3s include the opening cysteine and the closing phenylalanine or tryptophan. The D gene is left open where the match is weak. Clone size is given for some rows only: seen once, a few or many times, or a class if the clone is expanded.

J gene,V gene,D gene,clone size,CDR3 protein,CDR3 DNA
TRBJ2-2,TRBV27,.,.,CASSLVQGPGELFF,TGTGCCAGCAGTTTAGTGCAGGGGCCCGGGGAGCTGTTTTTT
TRBJ2-5,TRBV5-5,TRBD1,.,CASSNRGYQETQYF,TGTGCCAGCAGCAACAGGGGCTACCAAGAGACCCAGTACTTC
TRBJ2-7,TRBV6-5,TRBD2,.,CASSYGTSAYEQYF,TGTGCCAGCAGTTACGGGACTAGCGCCTACGAGCAGTACTTC
TRBJ2-7,TRBV18,.,.,CASLRNPVGEQYF,TGTGCCAGCTTAAGAAACCCCGTAGGCGAGCAGTACTTC
TRBJ2-2,TRBV9,.,.,CASSVGMTGELFF,TGTGCCAGCAGCGTAGGGATGACCGGGGAGCTGTTTTTT
TRBJ2-1,TRBV28,.,few,CASSLDLLETGGRIF,TGTGCCAGCAGTCTGGACTTACTAGAAACGGGCGGTAGGATCTTC
TRBJ2-1,TRBV5-1,TRBD2,few,CASSLVAGGPYNEQFF,TGCGCCAGCAGCTTGGTTGCGGGAGGTCCCTACAATGAGCAGTTCTTC
TRBJ2-1,TRBV12-2,.,.,CASRLGTSGRKYIDEQFF,TGTGCAAGTCGCTTAGGGACTAGCGGGAGAAAATATATCGATGAGCAGTTCTTC
TRBJ2-1,TRBV20-1,.,few,CSASFWQGQFF,TGCAGTGCTAGTTTCTGGCAGGGGCAGTTCTTC
TRBJ1-1,TRBV30,.,.,CAWSPVLEAFF,TGTGCCTGGAGTCCCGTACTAGAAGCTTTCTTT
TRBJ2-3,TRBV7-2,TRBD2,many,CASSLGLAGDTQYF,TGTGCCAGCAGCTTGGGACTAGCGGGAGATACGCAGTATTTT
TRBJ2-5,TRBV7-2,TRBD2,few,CASSLGLAKQETQYF,TGTGCCAGCAGCTTGGGACTAGCGAAGCAAGAGACCCAGTACTTC
TRBJ2-1,TRBV5-1,TRBD2,.,CASSLVVAGGPDNEQFF,TGCGCCAGCAGCTTGGTAGTAGCGGGAGGGCCGGACAATGAGCAGTTCTTC
TRBJ2-5,TRBV9,TRBD2,.,CASSVDSGMEGETQYF,TGTGCCAGCAGCGTAGATAGCGGGATGGAAGGAGAGACCCAGTACTTC
TRBJ1-4,TRBV7-9,.,once,CASPPGRTPTTNEKLFF,TGTGCCAGCCCCCCAGGCAGGACCCCCACAACTAATGAAAAACTGTTTTTT
TRBJ2-1,TRBV7-6,TRBD2,few,CASSSQSLAGVNEQFF,TGTGCCAGCAGCTCGCAGTCCCTAGCGGGAGTAAATGAGCAGTTCTTC
TRBJ1-1,TRBV5-1,.,.,CASSGPGAGSSYTEAFF,TGCGCCAGCAGCGGGCCGGGCGCGGGGAGTTCGTACACTGAAGCTTTCTTT
TRBJ2-5,TRBV30,.,.,CAWKQEETQYF,TGTGCCTGGAAACAAGAAGAGACCCAGTACTTC
TRBJ2-1,TRBV9,.,.,CASSVDGSNREQFF,TGTGCCAGCAGCGTAGACGGGAGTAATAGGGAGCAGTTCTTC
TRBJ2-1,TRBV7-6,.,once,CASSFWGRSSYNEQFF,TGTGCCAGCAGCTTTTGGGGCCGAAGCTCCTACAATGAGCAGTTCTTC
TRBJ2-5,TRBV2,TRBD1,.,CASRKGAETQYF,TGTGCCAGCCGGAAGGGGGCAGAGACCCAGTACTTC
TRBJ2-5,TRBV7-6,TRBD1,few,CASSQGDLETQYF,TGTGCCAGCAGCCAGGGGGACCTTGAGACCCAGTACTTC
TRBJ2-1,TRBV2,.,once,CASSEIRGNEQFF,TGTGCCAGCAGTGAAATCCGAGGGAATGAGCAGTTCTTC
TRBJ2-7,TRBV4-2,.,.,CASSQGVEGPRGYEQYF,TGTGCCAGCAGCCAAGGGGTCGAAGGGCCTCGTGGCTACGAGCAGTACTTC
TRBJ2-7,TRBV11-2,.,.,CASSSVRRTYEQYF,TGTGCCAGCAGTTCGGTCAGAAGAACCTACGAGCAGTACTTC
TRBJ2-4,TRBV11-3,.,.,CASSFLRGIQYF,TGTGCCAGCAGCTTCCTCCGGGGCATTCAGTACTTC
TRBJ2-3,TRBV11-2,.,.,CASSSLGSRETDTQYF,TGTGCCAGCAGCTCCCTCGGCTCTCGGGAAACAGATACGCAGTATTTT
TRBJ2-7,TRBV11-3,.,once,CASSLATTYEQYF,TGTGCCAGCAGCTTAGCCACGACCTACGAGCAGTACTTC
TRBJ2-1,TRBV15,.,few,CATSRRGQDYNEQFF,TGTGCCACCAGCAGACGTGGACAAGATTACAATGAGCAGTTCTTC
TRBJ2-5,TRBV27,TRBD2,.,CASNAASGRGQETQYF,TGTGCCAGCAACGCAGCTAGCGGGAGAGGACAAGAGACCCAGTACTTC
TRBJ2-7,TRBV29-1,.,few,CSVMAGGYEQYF,TGCAGCGTGATGGCCGGGGGCTACGAGCAGTACTTC
TRBJ2-5,TRBV7-2,.,few,CASSFHPEETQYF,TGTGCCAGCAGCTTCCACCCCGAGGAGACCCAGTACTTC
TRBJ2-7,TRBV5-1,TRBD1,many,CASSLSTGGYEQYF,TGCGCCAGCAGCTTATCGACAGGGGGGTACGAGCAGTACTTC
TRBJ2-7,TRBV2,TRBD1,.,CASSEGGQGNEQYF,TGTGCCAGCAGTGAAGGGGGACAGGGTAACGAGCAGTACTTC
TRBJ2-1,TRBV5-4,TRBD2,.,CASSLERERSEQFF,TGTGCCAGCAGCTTGGAGCGGGAAAGATCCGAGCAGTTCTTC